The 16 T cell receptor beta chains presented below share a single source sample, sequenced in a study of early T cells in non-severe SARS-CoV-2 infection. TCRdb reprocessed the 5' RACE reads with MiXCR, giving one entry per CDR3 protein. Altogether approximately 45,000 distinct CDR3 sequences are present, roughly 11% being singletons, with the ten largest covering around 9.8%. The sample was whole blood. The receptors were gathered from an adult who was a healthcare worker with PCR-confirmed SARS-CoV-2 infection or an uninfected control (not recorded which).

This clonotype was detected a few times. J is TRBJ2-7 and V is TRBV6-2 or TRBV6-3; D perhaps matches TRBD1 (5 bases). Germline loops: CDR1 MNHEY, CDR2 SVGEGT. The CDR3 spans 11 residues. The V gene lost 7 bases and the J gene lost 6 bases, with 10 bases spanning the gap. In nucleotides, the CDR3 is TGTGCCAGCAACCAAGGGGTCGAGCAGTACTTC. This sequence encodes CASNQGVEQYF.

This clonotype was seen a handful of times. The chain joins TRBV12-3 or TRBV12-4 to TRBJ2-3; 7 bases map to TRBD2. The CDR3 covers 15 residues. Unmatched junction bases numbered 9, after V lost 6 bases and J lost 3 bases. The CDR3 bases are TGTGCCAGCAGGTCTACTAGCGTGGGGACAGATACGCAGTATTTT. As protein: CASRSTSVGTDTQYF.

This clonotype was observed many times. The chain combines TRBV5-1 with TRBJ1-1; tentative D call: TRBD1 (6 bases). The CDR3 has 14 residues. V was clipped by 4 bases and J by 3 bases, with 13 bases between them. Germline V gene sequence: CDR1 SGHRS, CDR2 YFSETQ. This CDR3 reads CASSPLGGDTEAFF. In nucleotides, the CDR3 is TGCGCCAGCAGCCCCCTTGGGGGCGACACTGAAGCTTTCTTT.

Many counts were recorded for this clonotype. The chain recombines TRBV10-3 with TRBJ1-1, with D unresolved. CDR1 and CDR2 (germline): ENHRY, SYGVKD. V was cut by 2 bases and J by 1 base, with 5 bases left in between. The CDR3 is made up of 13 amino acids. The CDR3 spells CAISEGGNTEAFF. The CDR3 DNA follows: TGTGCCATCAGTGAGGGAGGGAACACTGAAGCTTTCTTT.

The CDR3 nucleotides are TGTGCCAGCAGCCTCAACAGGGGCTACGAGCAGTACTTC. It codes for CASSLNRGYEQYF. V gene TRBV7-8 combines with J gene TRBJ2-7; the match to TRBD1 covers 7 bases. The CDR3 runs to 13 residues. Germline-derived CDR1 and CDR2 are SGHVS and FQNEAQ. V lost 5 bases, J lost 3 bases, and 4 bases stayed unmatched. Full variable domain (missing parts from reference TRBV7-8 and TRBJ2-7): GAGVSQSPRYKVAKRGQDVALRCDPISGHVSLFWYQQALGQGPEFLTYFQNEAQLDKSGLPSDRFFAERPEGSVSTLKIQRTQQEDSAVYLCASSLNRGYEQYFGPGTRLTVT.

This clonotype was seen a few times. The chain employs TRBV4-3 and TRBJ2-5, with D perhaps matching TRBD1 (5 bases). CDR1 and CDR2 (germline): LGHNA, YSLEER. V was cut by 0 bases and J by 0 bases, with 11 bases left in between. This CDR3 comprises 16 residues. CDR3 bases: TGCGCCAGCAGCCAAGATAGGGGCTCGTACCAAGAGACCCAGTACTTC. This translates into CASSQDRGSYQETQYF.

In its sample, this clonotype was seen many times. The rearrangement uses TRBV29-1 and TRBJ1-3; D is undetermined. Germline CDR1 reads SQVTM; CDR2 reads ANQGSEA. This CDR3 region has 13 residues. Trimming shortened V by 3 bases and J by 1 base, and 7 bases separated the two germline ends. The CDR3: CSVDEGSGNTIYF. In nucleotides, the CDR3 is TGCAGCGTTGACGAAGGGTCTGGAAACACCATATATTTT.

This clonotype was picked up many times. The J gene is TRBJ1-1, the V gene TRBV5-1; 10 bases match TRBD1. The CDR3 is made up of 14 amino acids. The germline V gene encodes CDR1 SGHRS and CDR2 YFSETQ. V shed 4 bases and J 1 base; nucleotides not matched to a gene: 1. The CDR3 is CASSRTGGNTEAFF. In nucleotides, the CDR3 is TGCGCCAGCAGCCGGACAGGGGGGAACACTGAAGCTTTCTTT.

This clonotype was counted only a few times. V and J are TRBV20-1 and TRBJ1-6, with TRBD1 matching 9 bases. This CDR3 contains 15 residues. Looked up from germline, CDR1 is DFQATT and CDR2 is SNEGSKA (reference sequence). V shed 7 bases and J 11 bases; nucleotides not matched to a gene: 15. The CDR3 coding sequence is TGCAGTGTCCCTACCGGACAGGGGAGAACGCCACCCCTCCACTTT. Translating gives CSVPTGQGRTPPLHF.

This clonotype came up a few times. CDR3 amino acids: CASSLATGSDEQFF. The CDR3 nucleotides are TGTGCCAGTAGTCTAGCCACAGGGTCCGATGAGCAGTTCTTC. The chain joins TRBV19 to TRBJ2-1; TRBD1 is a possible D gene (6 bases). In germline, CDR1 is LNHDA, CDR2 SQIVND (reference sequence). The CDR3 has 14 amino acids. V was shortened by 5 bases and J by 8 bases, with 16 bases between the two germline ends. Full variable domain (outside the CDR3, taken from reference TRBV19 and TRBJ2-1): DGGITQSPKYLFRKEGQNVTLSCEQNLNHDAMYWYRQDPGQGLRLIYYSQIVNDFQKGDIAEGYSVSREKKESFPLTVTSAQKNPTAFYLCASSLATGSDEQFFGPGTRLTVL.

The CDR3 is CASSQETARTEAFF. CDR3 nucleotides: TGCGCCAGCAGCCAAGAGACGGCGCGTACTGAAGCTTTCTTT. This sequence joins TRBV4-3 and TRBJ1-1; D unclear. The germline V and J ends were trimmed by 0 bases and 5 bases, with 10 bases remaining between them. Germline V gene data show CDR1 as LGHNA and CDR2 as YSLEER. CDR3 length: 14 amino acids.

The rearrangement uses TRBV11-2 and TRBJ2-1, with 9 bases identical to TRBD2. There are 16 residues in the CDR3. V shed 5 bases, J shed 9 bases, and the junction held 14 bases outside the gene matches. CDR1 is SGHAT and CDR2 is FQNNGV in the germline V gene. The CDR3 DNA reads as TGTGCCAGCAGCCGAACGGGGACTAGCCCATGGGGTGAGCAGTTCTTC. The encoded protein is CASSRTGTSPWGEQFF.

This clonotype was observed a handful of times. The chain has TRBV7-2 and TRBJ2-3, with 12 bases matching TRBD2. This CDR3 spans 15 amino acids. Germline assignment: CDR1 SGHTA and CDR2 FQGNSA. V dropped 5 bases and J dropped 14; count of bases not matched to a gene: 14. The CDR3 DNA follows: TGTGCCAGCAGCCCGGGAACTAGCGGGGGGTATCCGCGGTATTTT. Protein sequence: CASSPGTSGGYPRYF.

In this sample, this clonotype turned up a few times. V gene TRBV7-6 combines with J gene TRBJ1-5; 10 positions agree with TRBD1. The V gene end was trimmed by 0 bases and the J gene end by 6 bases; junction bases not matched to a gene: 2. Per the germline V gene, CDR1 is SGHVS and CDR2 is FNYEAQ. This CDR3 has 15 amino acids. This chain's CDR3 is CASSLAGTGVQPQHF. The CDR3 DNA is TGTGCCAGCAGCTTAGCCGGGACAGGGGTTCAGCCCCAGCATTTT.

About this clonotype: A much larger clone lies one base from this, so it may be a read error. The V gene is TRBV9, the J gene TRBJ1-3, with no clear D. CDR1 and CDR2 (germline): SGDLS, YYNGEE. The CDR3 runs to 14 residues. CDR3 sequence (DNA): TGTGCCAGCGGAGGCAGCGACTCTGGAAACTCCATATATTTT. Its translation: CASGGSDSGNSIYF. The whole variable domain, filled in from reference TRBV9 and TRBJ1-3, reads DSGVTQTPKHLITATGQRVTLRCSPRSGDLSVYWYQQSLDQGLQFLIQYYNGEERAKGNILERFSAQQFPDLHSELNLSSLELGDSALYFCASGGSDSGNSIYFGEGSWLTVV.

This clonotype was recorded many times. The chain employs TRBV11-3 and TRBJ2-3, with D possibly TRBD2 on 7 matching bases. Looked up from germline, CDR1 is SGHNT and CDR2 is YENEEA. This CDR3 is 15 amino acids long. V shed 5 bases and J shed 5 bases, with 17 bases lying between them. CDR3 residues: CASSPGGQGKDTQYF. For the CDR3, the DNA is TGTGCCAGCAGCCCGGGGGGCCAGGGCAAAGATACGCAGTATTTT.